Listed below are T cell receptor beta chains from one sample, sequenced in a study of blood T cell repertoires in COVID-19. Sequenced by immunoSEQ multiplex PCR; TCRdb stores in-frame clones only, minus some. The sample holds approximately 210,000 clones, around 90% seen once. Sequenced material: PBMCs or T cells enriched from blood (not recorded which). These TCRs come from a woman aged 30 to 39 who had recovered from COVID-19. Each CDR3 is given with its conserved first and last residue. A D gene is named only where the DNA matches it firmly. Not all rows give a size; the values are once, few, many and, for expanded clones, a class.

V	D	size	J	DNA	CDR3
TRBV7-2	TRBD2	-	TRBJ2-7	TGTGCCAGCAGCTTAGGACTAGCGGGTGACGAGCAGTACTTC	CASSLGLAGDEQYF
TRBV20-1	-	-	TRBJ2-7	TGCAGTGCTATCAGGGGTTACGAGCAGTACTTC	CSAIRGYEQYF
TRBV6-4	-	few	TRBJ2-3	TGTGCCAGCAGTGTTAGCGCAAGCACAGATACGCAGTATTTT	CASSVSASTDTQYF
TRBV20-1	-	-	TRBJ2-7	TGCAGTGCTATCGACAGTATCGAGCAGTACTTC	CSAIDSIEQYF
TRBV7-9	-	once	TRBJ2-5	TGTGCCAGCAGCTTAGACGCGGTGGAGACCCAGTACTTC	CASSLDAVETQYF
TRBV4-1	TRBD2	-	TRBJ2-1	TGCGCCAGCAGCCAAGATCTAATCCCCAGCGGGAGGGGGAGCAATGAGCAGTTCTTC	CASSQDLIPSGRGSNEQFF
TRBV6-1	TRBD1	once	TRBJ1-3	TGTGCCAGCAGTGAACCGGGACAGGGCAGCATATATTTT	CASSEPGQGSIYF
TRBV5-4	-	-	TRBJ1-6	TGTGCCAGCAGCTCTTTGGCCGTCAGCTCCTATAATTCACCCCTCCACTTT	CASSSLAVSSYNSPLHF
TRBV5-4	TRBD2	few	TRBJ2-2	TGTGCCAGCAGCTTGCCTAGCGGGGGGGACACCGGGGAGCTGTTTTTT	CASSLPSGGDTGELFF
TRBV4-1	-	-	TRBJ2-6	TGCGCCAGCAGCCAAGATTGGTACCGCGAGGGCTCTGGGGCCAACGTCCTGACTTTC	CASSQDWYREGSGANVLTF
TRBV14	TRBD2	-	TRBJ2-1	TGTGCCAGCAGCCGAGGACTAGCGGGGTACTACAATGAGCAGTTCTTC	CASSRGLAGYYNEQFF
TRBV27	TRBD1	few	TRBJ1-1	TGTGCCAGCAGTCCCGCCAGACAGGGAAAAACTGAAGCTTTCTTT	CASSPARQGKTEAFF
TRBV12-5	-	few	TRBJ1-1	TGTGCTAGTGGTTGGAGGGATGCCACTGAAGCTTTCTTT	CASGWRDATEAFF
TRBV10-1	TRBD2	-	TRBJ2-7	TGCGCCAGCAGTTCTAGCGGCCCCCCTACCTACGAGCAGTACTTC	CASSSSGPPTYEQYF
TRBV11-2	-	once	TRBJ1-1	TGTGCCAGCAGCTTATCAGGACAGAACACTGAAGCTTTCTTT	CASSLSGQNTEAFF
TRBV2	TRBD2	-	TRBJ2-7	TGTGCCAGCAGTTTCGCGGGACTAGTGTTCGAGCAGTACTTC	CASSFAGLVFEQYF
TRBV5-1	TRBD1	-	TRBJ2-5	TGCGCCAGCAGCCGGACAGGGGGAGAGACCCAGTACTTC	CASSRTGGETQYF
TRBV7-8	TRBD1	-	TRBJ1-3	TGTGCCAGCAGCTTTCCCGGGACAGGAGGAAACACCATATATTTT	CASSFPGTGGNTIYF
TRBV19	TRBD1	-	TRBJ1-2	TGTGCCATCAAGACAGGGGCATTTTATGGCTACACCTTC	CAIKTGAFYGYTF
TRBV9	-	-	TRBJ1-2	TGTGCCAGCAGCGTTTTAGGGAGCGACTATGGCTACACCTTC	CASSVLGSDYGYTF
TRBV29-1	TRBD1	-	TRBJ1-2	TGCAGCGTTGATTCACGACAGGGTGGGAGAGCTACAAACTATGGCTACACCTTC	CSVDSRQGGRATNYGYTF
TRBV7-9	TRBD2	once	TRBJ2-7	TGTGCCACCTCGGCGGGAGGAGTGATCTACGAGCAGTACTTC	CATSAGGVIYEQYF
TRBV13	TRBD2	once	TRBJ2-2	TGTGCCAGCAGCTTCCGGCTAGCGGGGGGCGGCGGGGAGCTGTTTTTT	CASSFRLAGGGGELFF
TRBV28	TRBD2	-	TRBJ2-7	TGTGCCAGCAGTTTGGGTGGGAGCGGGAGTCTTTATAGCGAGCAGTACTTC	CASSLGGSGSLYSEQYF
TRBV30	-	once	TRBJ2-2	TGTGCCTGGAGTGTACGAAGTAAGGGGTTATCCGGGGAGCTGTTTTTT	CAWSVRSKGLSGELFF
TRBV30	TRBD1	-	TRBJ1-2	TGTGCCTGGGGAAAATTACAGGGGTTACATGGCTACACCTTC	CAWGKLQGLHGYTF
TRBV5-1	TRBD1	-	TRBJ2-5	TGCGCCAGCAGCGGAAGACAGGGGTCGGAGACCCAGTACTTC	CASSGRQGSETQYF
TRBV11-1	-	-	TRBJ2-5	TGTGCCAGCAGCTATAGGACTACTCAAGAGACCCAGTACTTC	CASSYRTTQETQYF
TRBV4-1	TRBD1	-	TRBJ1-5	TGCGCCAGCAGCCTAGGACAGGGCGATCAGCCCCAGCATTTT	CASSLGQGDQPQHF
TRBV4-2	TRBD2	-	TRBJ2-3	TGTGCCAGCAGCCTCGACCCGGCGGGAGTTACAGATACGCAGTATTTT	CASSLDPAGVTDTQYF
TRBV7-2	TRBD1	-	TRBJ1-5	TGTGCCAGCAGCAGGGACAGGGTACGTCAGCCCCAGCATTTT	CASSRDRVRQPQHF
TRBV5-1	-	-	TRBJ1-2	TGCGCCAGCAGCTTGAGGGCAGGGTCCGGCTACACCTTC	CASSLRAGSGYTF
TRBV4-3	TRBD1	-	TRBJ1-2	TGCGCCAGCAGCCTAGAGACAGGGAGCTATGGCTACACCTTC	CASSLETGSYGYTF
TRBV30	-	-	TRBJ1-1	TGTGCCTGGGGGAACAGGGTCCCCACTGAAGCTTTCTTT	CAWGNRVPTEAFF
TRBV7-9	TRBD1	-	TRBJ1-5	TGTGCCAGCAGCCCGACAGACAGGGCGGAAAGCAATCAGCCCCAGCATTTT	CASSPTDRAESNQPQHF
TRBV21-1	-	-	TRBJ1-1	TGTGCCAGCAGCAACCCTTCTCGGACAGGGTCGAACACTGAAGCTTTCTTT	CASSNPSRTGSNTEAFF
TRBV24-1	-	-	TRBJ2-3	TGTGCCACCAGTGATTTGCCCCGGGGGACTAGCACAGATACGCAGTATTTT	CATSDLPRGTSTDTQYF
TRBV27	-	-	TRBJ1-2	TGTGCCAGCAGGAAGGGGAATAACTATGGCTACACCTTC	CASRKGNNYGYTF
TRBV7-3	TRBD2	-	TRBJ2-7	TGTGCCAGCAGTCCTAGCGGGGTAGACGAGCAGTACTTC	CASSPSGVDEQYF
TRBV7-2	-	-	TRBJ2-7	TGTGCCAGCAGCTTAGGGGGCAAAGGATACGAGCAGTACTTC	CASSLGGKGYEQYF
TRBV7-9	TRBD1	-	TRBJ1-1	TGTGCCAGCAGCCATGAACAGGGGGGATCTTTCTTT	CASSHEQGGSFF
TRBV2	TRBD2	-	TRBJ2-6	TGTGCCAGCAGTGAAGCTCCGAGCGGGAGGGAGTTCTCTGGGGCCAACGTCCTGACTTTC	CASSEAPSGREFSGANVLTF
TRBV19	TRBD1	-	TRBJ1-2	TGTGCCAGTACCACAGGGGGCAGGAACTATGGCTACACCTTC	CASTTGGRNYGYTF
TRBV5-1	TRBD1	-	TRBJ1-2	TGCGCCAGCAGCACGGGACAGGGGGCTGGCTATGGCTACACCTTC	CASSTGQGAGYGYTF
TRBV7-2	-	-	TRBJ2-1	TGTGCCAGCAGCTTAGGGACAGAACTCTTAGAGCAGTTCTTC	CASSLGTELLEQFF
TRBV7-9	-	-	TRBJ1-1	TGTGCCAGCAGCTCGAAAACCTCCGGACTCCATACGAACACTGAAGCTTTCTTT	CASSSKTSGLHTNTEAFF
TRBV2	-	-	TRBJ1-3	TGTGCCAGCATGACCCGAGGTACAGGCCGCTCTGGAAACACCATATATTTT	CASMTRGTGRSGNTIYF
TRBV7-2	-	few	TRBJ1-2	TGTGCCAGCAGCTTATACGGGGATGGCTACACCTTC	CASSLYGDGYTF
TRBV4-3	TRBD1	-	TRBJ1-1	TGCGCCAGCAGCCAAGATAGGAGGAGACAGGGTCGCACTGAAGCTTTCTTT	CASSQDRRRQGRTEAFF
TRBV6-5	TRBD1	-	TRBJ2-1	TGTGCCAGCAACGGACAGGGGTTCGATGAGCAGTTCTTC	CASNGQGFDEQFF
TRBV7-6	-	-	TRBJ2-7	TGTGCCAGCAGCTTAGAACTAGGGCGATCCTACGAGCAGTACTTC	CASSLELGRSYEQYF
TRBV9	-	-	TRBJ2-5	TGTGCCAGCAACCTAGGGGCCCTCCAAGAGACCCAGTACTTC	CASNLGALQETQYF
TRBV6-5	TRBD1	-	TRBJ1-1	TGTGCCAGCAGTACACAAGGGGGCCAGAACACTGAAGCTTTCTTT	CASSTQGGQNTEAFF
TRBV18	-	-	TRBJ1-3	TGTGCCAGCTCACCACCTCCGGAGGCTGGAAACACCATATATTTT	CASSPPPEAGNTIYF
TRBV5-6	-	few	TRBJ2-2	TGTGCCAGCAGCTTGAGTGACGGGACCGGGGAGCTGTTTTTT	CASSLSDGTGELFF
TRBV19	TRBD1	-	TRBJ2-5	TGTGCCAGTAGCGACAGGGGGGGAGAGACCCAGTACTTC	CASSDRGGETQYF
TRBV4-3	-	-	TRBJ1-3	TGCGCCAGCAGCCCCGGGGCGGGGTCTGGAAACACCATATATTTT	CASSPGAGSGNTIYF
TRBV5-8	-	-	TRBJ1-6	TGTGCCAGCAGCCAGGACAGAGCTTGGGATTCACCCCTCCACTTT	CASSQDRAWDSPLHF
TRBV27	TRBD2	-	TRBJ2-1	TGTGCCAGCAGTCGCCAGGGGACTAGCGGGAGTGATGAGCAGTTCTTC	CASSRQGTSGSDEQFF